The 26 T cell receptor beta chains below all came from one sample that was sequenced in a study of blood T cell repertoires in COVID-19. Clones were sequenced by immunoSEQ multiplex PCR, and TCRdb holds only the in-frame ones, with some missing. Of roughly 100,000 clones listed, 85% to 90% are singletons. The sequencing input was peripheral blood. The receptors were sampled from a human donor with COVID-19, enrolled during active disease. The donor label of this sample is uncertain.

The chain uses TRBV12-3 or TRBV12-4 and TRBJ2-7, with 7 bases aligning to TRBD1. The J segment lost 5 bases and the V segment lost 6 bases, leaving 4 bases of the junction unmatched. This CDR3 region has 12 residues. DNA for the CDR3: TGTGCCAGCAGCCGAACAGGGGACGAGCAGTACTTC. Protein: CASSRTGDEQYF.

CDR3 sequence reads: CASTTQGVGGETQYF. DNA for the CDR3: TGTGCCAGTACAACACAGGGTGTAGGTGGGGAGACCCAGTACTTC. The chain employs TRBV19 and TRBJ2-5, with a tentative D call TRBD1 (6 bases). V dropped 7 bases and J dropped 5 bases, with 20 bases sitting between them. Looked up from germline, CDR1 is LNHDA and CDR2 is SQIVND (reference sequence). The CDR3 covers 15 residues.

This clone has only one observation. The chain is built from TRBV27 and TRBJ2-5; 10 positions agree with TRBD1. The CDR3 sequence is 15 residues long. With V trimmed by 3 bases and J by 2 bases, 3 bases remained unmatched. Germline CDR1 and CDR2: MNHEY and SMNVEV (reference sequence). In DNA form, the CDR3 reads TGTGCCAGCAGTTTCGGACAGGGGGAACAAGAGACCCAGTACTTC. This gives the protein CASSFGQGEQETQYF.

The rearrangement joins TRBV18 to TRBJ2-3, with a tentative D call TRBD2 (6 bases). V lost 1 base and J 0 bases, leaving 11 bases between the germline ends. The germline V gene encodes CDR1 KGHSH and CDR2 LQKENI. This CDR3 has 16 residues. The CDR3 DNA follows: TGTGCCAGCTCACCACTCGGGGGTTCTAGCACAGATACGCAGTATTTT. This codes for CASSPLGGSSTDTQYF.

V is TRBV24-1 and J is TRBJ2-5, with TRBD2 matching over 9 bases. Germline-derived CDR1 and CDR2 are KGHDR and SFDVKD. V dropped 3 bases and J dropped 2; count of bases not matched to a gene: 3. The CDR3 length is 15 residues. Here the CDR3 DNA reads TGTGCCACCAGTGATAAGCGGGGGGCTCAAGAGACCCAGTACTTC. Translating it yields CATSDKRGAQETQYF.

This sequence joins TRBV3-1 (or the pseudogene TRBV3-2) and TRBJ1-2; weak D call: TRBD1 (6 bases). Trimming removed 4 bases from V and 4 bases from J, with 19 bases in between. Per germline, CDR1 LGHDT and CDR2 YNNKEL (reference sequence). There are 16 residues in the CDR3. CDR3 loop: CASSPMSTGLGYGYTF. The CDR3 coding sequence is TGTGCCAGCAGCCCTATGTCCACAGGGCTAGGCTATGGCTACACCTTC.

This clone was picked up a small number of times. The chain couples TRBV5-1 to TRBJ2-5; 7 bases fit TRBD1. V gave up 1 base and J gave up 5 bases; unmatched junction bases: 5. Germline CDR1 reads SGHRS; CDR2 reads YFSETQ. The CDR3 covers 14 residues. CDR3 sequence: CASSLTGAGETQYF. The CDR3 DNA reads TGCGCCAGCAGCTTGACAGGGGCCGGGGAGACCCAGTACTTC.

This clone was observed a few times. This chain joins TRBV9 and TRBJ1-1; weak D call: TRBD1 (6 bases). Germline CDR1 is SGDLS and CDR2 is YYNGEE. This CDR3 region has 14 residues. Deletions cut 4 bases from V and 3 bases from J, with 13 bases between. The CDR3, as DNA: TGTGCCAGCAGCCCCAGGGGAGGGGACACTGAAGCTTTCTTT. Protein sequence: CASSPRGGDTEAFF.

This clone has only one observation. The CDR3, as DNA: TGTGCCAGTAGTGAGGGGGCGACGGGGATTGGTGCTCAGCCCCAGCATTTT. This encodes CASSEGATGIGAQPQHF. This rearrangement joins TRBV19 to TRBJ1-5; 7 bases fit TRBD1. Germline CDR1 and CDR2: LNHDA and SQIVND (reference sequence). Unmatched junction bases numbered 16, after V lost 5 bases and J lost 6 bases. This CDR3 contains 17 residues. The full variable domain, with the rest looked up from reference TRBV19 and TRBJ1-5, is DGGITQSPKYLFRKEGQNVTLSCEQNLNHDAMYWYRQDPGQGLRLIYYSQIVNDFQKGDIAEGYSVSREKKESFPLTVTSAQKNPTAFYLCASSEGATGIGAQPQHFGDGTRLSIL.

This chain uses TRBV14 with TRBJ2-1; possible D gene TRBD2, 6 bases. The ends were cut back, 0 bases at V and 2 bases at J, with 11 bases in the middle. The CDR3 has 16 amino acids. Germline V CDR1 and CDR2: SGHDN, FVKESK. CDR3 bases: TGTGCCAGCAGCCAAGATATCCCTAGCGCCTACAATGAGCAGTTCTTC. This gives the protein CASSQDIPSAYNEQFF.

The CDR3 is CASSAGPNQPQHF. In DNA, the CDR3 is TGTGCCAGCAGTGCAGGGCCCAATCAGCCCCAGCATTTT. V is TRBV2 and J is TRBJ1-5, with a tentative D call TRBD1 (5 bases). V was clipped by 4 bases and J by 3 bases, with 7 bases between them. The CDR3 totals 13 residues. Germline V lookup: CDR1 SNHLY, CDR2 FYNNEI.

V gene TRBV25-1 combines with J gene TRBJ2-3; 9 nucleotides line up with TRBD1. Germline V gives CDR1 MGHDK, CDR2 SYGVNS. The ends lost 5 bases at V and 2 bases at J; junction bases unmatched: 5. The CDR3 loop spans 15 amino acids. In nucleotides, the CDR3 is TGTGCCAGCAGTCGGGACAGGGAGTTCACAGATACGCAGTATTTT. Protein sequence: CASSRDREFTDTQYF.

The V and J genes are TRBV4-2 and TRBJ2-3; 13 nucleotides agree with TRBD2. The junction had 13 bases not matched to a gene; V was cut back by 2 bases and J by 5 bases. Germline V gives CDR1 LGHNA, CDR2 YNFKEQ. The CDR3 sequence is 19 residues long. CDR3 amino acids: CASSQLGLAGPDVGDTQYF. The CDR3 nucleotides read TGTGCCAGCAGCCAATTGGGACTAGCGGGGCCTGATGTGGGAGATACGCAGTATTTT.

This clone was recorded a few times. The chain employs TRBV19 and TRBJ1-1, with a tentative D call TRBD1 (6 bases). This CDR3 comprises 12 residues. V lost 7 bases and J 5 bases, leaving 11 bases between the germline ends. The V gene's germline CDR1 is LNHDA and CDR2 SQIVND (reference sequence). The CDR3 region has the DNA TGTGCCAGTACTACAGGGAATACTGAAGCTTTCTTT. This translates into CASTTGNTEAFF. Full variable domain (remainder filled in from reference TRBV19 and TRBJ1-1): DGGITQSPKYLFRKEGQNVTLSCEQNLNHDAMYWYRQDPGQGLRLIYYSQIVNDFQKGDIAEGYSVSREKKESFPLTVTSAQKNPTAFYLCASTTGNTEAFFGQGTRLTVV.

The CDR3 loop reads CASKLTSLGNTIYF. Written as DNA, the CDR3 is TGTGCCAGCAAGCTCACGTCTTTAGGAAACACCATATATTTT. This chain links TRBV2 with TRBJ1-3; D ambiguous. The length of the CDR3 is 14 residues. Per the germline V gene, CDR1 is SNHLY and CDR2 is FYNNEI. The germline V and J ends were trimmed by 7 bases and 4 bases, with 14 bases remaining between them. Full variable domain (missing parts from reference TRBV2 and TRBJ1-3): EPEVTQTPSHQVTQMGQEVILRCVPISNHLYFYWYRQILGQKVEFLVSFYNNEISEKSEIFDDQFSVERPDGSNFTLKIRSTKLEDSAMYFCASKLTSLGNTIYFGEGSWLTVV.

This clone was seen a single time. The chain links TRBV5-4 to TRBJ2-1; 7 nucleotides agree with TRBD1. V lost 6 bases and J lost 8; bases outside the gene matches: 14. Germline-derived CDR1 and CDR2 are SGHNT and YYREEE (reference sequence). CDR3 length: 15 residues. CDR3 nucleotide sequence: TGTGCCAGCACCTCGCCGGGGACAGCGAATGATGAGCAGTTCTTC. It codes for CASTSPGTANDEQFF.

The chain links TRBV5-5 to TRBJ1-2, with D possibly matching TRBD1 (6 bases). Germline-derived CDR1 and CDR2 are SGHKS and YYEKEE (reference sequence). The CDR3 length is 13 residues. V lost 0 bases and J 5 bases, leaving 8 bases between the germline ends. CDR3 bases: TGTGCCAGCAGCTTGGACAGGGTTTATGGCTACACCTTC. This codes for CASSLDRVYGYTF.

The chain is built from TRBV6-4 and TRBJ1-2; tentative D call: TRBD1 (6 bases). The CDR3 totals 16 residues. Looked up from germline, CDR1 is MRHNA and CDR2 is SNTAGT. With 5 bases removed from V and 4 bases from J, the gap between germline ends came to 20 bases. CDR3 nucleotide sequence: TGTGCCAGCAGTCCAGGGACAACCCTAAGAGGCTATGGCTACACCTTC. This codes for CASSPGTTLRGYGYTF.

DNA of the CDR3: TGCGCCAGCAGCTTGGCCTTTGTACTAGCGGGGGACCTGAATGAGCAGTTCTTC. Residues: CASSLAFVLAGDLNEQFF. The rearrangement uses TRBV5-1 and TRBJ2-1, with 11 bases aligning to TRBD2. CDR1 is SGHRS and CDR2 is YFSETQ in the germline V gene. This CDR3 contains 18 residues. The ends lost 0 bases at V and 7 bases at J; junction bases unmatched: 12.

DNA of the CDR3: TGTGCCAGCAGCAAGTGGACAGCCGGCTACACCTTC. As protein: CASSKWTAGYTF. This chain uses TRBV7-9 with TRBJ1-2; maybe TRBD1 (6 bases). V was trimmed by 5 bases and J by 8 bases, leaving 12 bases between them. The germline gives CDR1 SEHNR, CDR2 FQNEAQ (reference sequence). This CDR3 has 12 amino acids.

V usage is TRBV18 and J usage is TRBJ1-1; TRBD1 matches at 9 bases. The V segment lost 2 bases and the J segment 0 bases; nucleotides outside the gene matches: 4. Germline V gene sequence: CDR1 KGHSH, CDR2 LQKENI. This CDR3 has 16 residues. The CDR3 sequence: CASSPFDRGMNTEAFF. Written as DNA, the CDR3 is TGTGCCAGCTCACCATTCGACAGGGGGATGAACACTGAAGCTTTCTTT.

The rearrangement uses TRBV18 and TRBJ2-2, with TRBD2 matching over 8 bases. CDR1 is KGHSH, CDR2 LQKENI, per germline. Germline trimming cut 6 bases from V and 4 bases from J; bases unmatched to any gene: 10. The CDR3 totals 16 residues. The CDR3 coding sequence is TGTGCCAGCTCGACTCCGGGCGGGAGGAGCACCGGGGAGCTGTTTTTT. Translated, it gives CASSTPGGRSTGELFF.

This clone appeared a single time. This chain uses TRBV5-1 with TRBJ2-3, with 9 bases fitting TRBD2. V dropped 5 bases and J dropped 0; count of bases not matched to a gene: 10. The V gene's germline CDR1 is SGHRS and CDR2 YFSETQ. There are 17 residues in the CDR3. The CDR3 DNA reads TGCGCCAGCAGTTCGACTATTAGCGGGGGCAGCACAGATACGCAGTATTTT. As protein: CASSSTISGGSTDTQYF.

The rearrangement uses TRBV19 and TRBJ1-1; TRBD1 is a possible D gene (5 bases). The CDR3 sequence is 14 residues long. CDR1 and CDR2 (germline): LNHDA, SQIVND (reference sequence). Trimming took 4 bases from V and 0 from J, leaving 9 bases between them. CDR3 residues: CASSTDSLNTEAFF. CDR3 DNA sequence: TGTGCCAGTAGTACTGACAGCCTGAACACTGAAGCTTTCTTT.

This chain connects TRBV6-6 to TRBJ1-1, with D unclear. The CDR3 length is 15 residues. The V end lost 6 bases, the J end lost 4 bases, and 18 bases lay between the germline ends. Germline loops: CDR1 MNHNY, CDR2 SVGAGI (reference sequence). CDR3 sequence: CASSRATALGTEAFF. CDR3 coding DNA: TGTGCCAGCAGCCGCGCCACAGCCTTGGGCACTGAAGCTTTCTTT.

This clone was seen only once. The chain couples TRBV3-1 (or the pseudogene TRBV3-2) to TRBJ2-5, with 7 bases identical to TRBD1. This CDR3 is built from 13 residues. The germline V gene encodes CDR1 LGHDT and CDR2 YNNKEL (reference sequence). The V segment lost 6 bases and the J segment 3 bases; nucleotides outside the gene matches: 4. CDR3 nucleotides: TGTGCCAGCAGTCCTGACAGGGAAGAGACCCAGTACTTC. It is translated as CASSPDREETQYF.